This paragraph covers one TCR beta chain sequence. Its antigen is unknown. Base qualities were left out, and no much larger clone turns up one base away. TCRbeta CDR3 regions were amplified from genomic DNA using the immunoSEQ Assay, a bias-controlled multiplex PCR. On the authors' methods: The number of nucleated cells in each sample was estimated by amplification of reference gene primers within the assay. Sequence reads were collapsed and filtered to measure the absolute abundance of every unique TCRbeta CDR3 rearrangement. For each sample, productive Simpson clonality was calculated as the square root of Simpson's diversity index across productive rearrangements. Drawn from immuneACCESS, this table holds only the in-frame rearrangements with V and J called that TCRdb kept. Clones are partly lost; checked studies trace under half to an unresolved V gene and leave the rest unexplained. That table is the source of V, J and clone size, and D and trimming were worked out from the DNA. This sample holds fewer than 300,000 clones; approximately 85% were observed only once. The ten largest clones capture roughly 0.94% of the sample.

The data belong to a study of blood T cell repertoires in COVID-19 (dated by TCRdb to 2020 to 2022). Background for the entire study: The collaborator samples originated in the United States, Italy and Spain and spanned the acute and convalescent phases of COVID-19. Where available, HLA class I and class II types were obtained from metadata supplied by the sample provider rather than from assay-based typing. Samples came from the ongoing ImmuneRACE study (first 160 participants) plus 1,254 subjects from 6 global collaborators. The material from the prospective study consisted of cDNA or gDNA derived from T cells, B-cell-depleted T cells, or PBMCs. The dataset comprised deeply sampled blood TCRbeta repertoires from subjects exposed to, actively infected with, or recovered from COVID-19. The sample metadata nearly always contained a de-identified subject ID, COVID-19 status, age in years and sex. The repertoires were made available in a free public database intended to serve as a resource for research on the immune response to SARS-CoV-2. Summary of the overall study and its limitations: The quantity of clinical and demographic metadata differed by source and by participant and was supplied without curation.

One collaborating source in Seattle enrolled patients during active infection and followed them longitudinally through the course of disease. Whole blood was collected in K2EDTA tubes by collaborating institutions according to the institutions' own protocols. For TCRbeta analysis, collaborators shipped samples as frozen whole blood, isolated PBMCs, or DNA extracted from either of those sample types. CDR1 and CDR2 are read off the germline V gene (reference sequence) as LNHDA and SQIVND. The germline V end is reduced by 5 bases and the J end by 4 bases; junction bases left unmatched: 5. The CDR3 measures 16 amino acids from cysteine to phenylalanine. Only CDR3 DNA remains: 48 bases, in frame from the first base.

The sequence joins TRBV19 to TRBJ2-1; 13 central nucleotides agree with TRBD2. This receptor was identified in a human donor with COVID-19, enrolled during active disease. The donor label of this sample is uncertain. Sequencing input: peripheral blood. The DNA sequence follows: TGTGCCAGTAGTTCCGGACTAGCGGGAGCTTACAATGAGCAGTTCTTC. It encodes CASSSGLAGAYNEQFF.